This TCR beta chain was sequenced during a study of blood T cell repertoires in COVID-19. Study-level background: Acute and convalescent COVID-19 samples came from the United States, Italy and Spain. Sources were T cells, B-cell-depleted T cells, or PBMCs; the material itself was cDNA or gDNA.

Original data processing: Amplification from reference gene primers served as the basis for estimated nucleated cell counts. Clones were read by immunoSEQ multiplex PCR, and TCRdb kept only the in-frame ones, dropping some. V and J calls and clone size are copied from that table; D and trimming were computed from the DNA. Of 270,000 or so clones in the sample, over 75% are singletons; the top ten hold 10% to 15%. The CDR3 totals 16 residues. Germline V CDR1 and CDR2: SGDLS, YYNGEE. V lost 3 bases to trimming and J lost 1 base, with 16 bases between them. Source material: peripheral blood. V is TRBV9 and J is TRBJ1-2; D not certain. The TCR sequence derives from a human donor in a cohort sampled during active COVID-19. DNA of the CDR3: TGTGCCAGCAGCGGTGGTCCCACTCTTCTTAACTATGGCTACACCTTC. Its translation is CASSGGPTLLNYGYTF.